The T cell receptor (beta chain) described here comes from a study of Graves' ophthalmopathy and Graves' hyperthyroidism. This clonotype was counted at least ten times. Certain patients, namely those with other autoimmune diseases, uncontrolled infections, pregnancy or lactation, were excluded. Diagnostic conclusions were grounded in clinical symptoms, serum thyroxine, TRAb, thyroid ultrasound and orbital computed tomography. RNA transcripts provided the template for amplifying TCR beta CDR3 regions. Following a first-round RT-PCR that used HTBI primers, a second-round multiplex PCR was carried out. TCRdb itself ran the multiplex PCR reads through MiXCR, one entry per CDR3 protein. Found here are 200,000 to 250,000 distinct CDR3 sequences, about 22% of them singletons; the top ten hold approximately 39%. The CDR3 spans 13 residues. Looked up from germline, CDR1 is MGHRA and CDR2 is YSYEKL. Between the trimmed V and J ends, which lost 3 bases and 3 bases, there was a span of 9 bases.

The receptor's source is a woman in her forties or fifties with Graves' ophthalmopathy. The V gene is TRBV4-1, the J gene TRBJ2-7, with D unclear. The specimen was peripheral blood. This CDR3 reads CASSHGSFYEQYF. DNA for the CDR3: TGCGCCAGCAGCCACGGTAGCTTCTACGAGCAGTACTTC.